The 2 T cell receptor beta chains below come from one sample, sequenced in a study of T cell responses to AZD1222 COVID-19 vaccine. Assay: immunoSEQ multiplex PCR; the TCRdb copy retains only in-frame clones and omits some. The sample includes approximately 210,000 clones, around 94% of them seen just once. Material: peripheral blood, obtained 28 days after the second dose of the MenACWY control vaccine. These TCRs come from an adult who received the MenACWY meningococcal vaccine as a control.

The V call is TRBV28, the J call TRBJ2-7; TRBD1 agrees at 10 bases. This CDR3 spans 16 amino acids. Germline V gene lookup returns CDR1 MDHEN and CDR2 SYDVKM. J was trimmed by 5 bases and V by 7 bases; bases with no gene match: 14. CDR3 DNA sequence: TGTGCCAGCACCCAATTGAGGGGACAGGGGTTTAACGAGCAGTACTTC. Translating gives CASTQLRGQGFNEQYF.

The J gene is TRBJ2-7, the V gene TRBV3-1 (or the pseudogene TRBV3-2); 10 nucleotides align to TRBD2. The CDR3 extends over 16 amino acids. Germline loops: CDR1 LGHDT, CDR2 YNNKEL (reference sequence). Germline trimming cut 1 base from V and 3 bases from J; bases unmatched to any gene: 6. The CDR3 DNA reads TGTGCCAGCAGCCAAGCAGGGACTAGCGTTTACTACGAGCAGTACTTC. This encodes CASSQAGTSVYYEQYF.